This is a list of T cell receptor beta chains from one sample in a study of blood T cell repertoires in COVID-19. Libraries were prepared by immunoSEQ multiplex PCR; TCRdb keeps only in-frame clonotypes and omits some of them. Of roughly 58,000 clones listed, 72% are singletons. Sequenced sample: PBMCs or T cells enriched from blood (not recorded which). Receptors originate from a woman in her fifties or sixties who had been exposed to COVID-19. CDR3s include the opening cysteine and the closing phenylalanine or tryptophan. A D gene is named only where the DNA matches it firmly. A row's size may be missing; if present it is once, few, many or a size class.

size,D,J,V,DNA,CDR3
-,TRBD1,TRBJ1-5,TRBV19,TGTGCCAGTAGACTTGACAGGGGCGTCAATCAGCCCCAGCATTTT,CASRLDRGVNQPQHF
-,TRBD1,TRBJ1-2,TRBV7-2,TGTGCCAGCAGCTTACAGGGGGGCGACTATGGCTACACCTTC,CASSLQGGDYGYTF
-,-,TRBJ1-1,TRBV29-1,TGCAGCGTTGGAGGGGAAGCTTTCTTT,CSVGGEAFF
-,-,TRBJ1-2,TRBV10-3,TGTGCCATCAGTGACGGGACTCTCGGCCTCCAGGGCTACACCTTC,CAISDGTLGLQGYTF
once,-,TRBJ2-5,TRBV12-3/TRBV12-4,TGTGCCAGCAGTTTGGGGCTAGAGACCCAGTACTTC,CASSLGLETQYF
-,TRBD1,TRBJ1-4,TRBV28,TGTGCCAGCAGTTCCTCGGGACAGGGTGTCGTTGAAAAACTGTTTTTT,CASSSSGQGVVEKLFF
-,-,TRBJ1-4,TRBV5-5,TGTGCCAGCAGCTTGCGCCAGGGGCTGCCTAATGAAAAACTGTTTTTT,CASSLRQGLPNEKLFF
-,TRBD1,TRBJ2-1,TRBV27,TGTGCCAGCAGTTCGCCGGGACAGGGAGGTTTTGAGCAGTTCTTC,CASSSPGQGGFEQFF
many,-,TRBJ1-6,TRBV3-1/TRBV3-2,TGTGCCAGCAGCCAAGAAACGGTTTCACCCCTCCACTTT,CASSQETVSPLHF
once,TRBD1,TRBJ1-2,TRBV6-2/TRBV6-3,TGTGCCAGCAGTGCTGGGACAGGGTATGGCTACACCTTC,CASSAGTGYGYTF
-,-,TRBJ1-1,TRBV11-3,TGTGCCAGCAGCGCAGGAAAGGCTGAAGCTTTCTTT,CASSAGKAEAFF
few,-,TRBJ1-1,TRBV20-1,TGCAGTGCTAGTAGCGGGGCCGGGACTGAAGCTTTCTTT,CSASSGAGTEAFF
once,-,TRBJ2-3,TRBV10-1,TGCGCCAGCAGTGAGTCGAAGGGGACAAGACAGTATTTT,CASSESKGTRQYF
-,TRBD1,TRBJ2-7,TRBV5-1,TGCGCCAGCAGCCCCGGGACAGGGCTCTACGAGCAGTACTTC,CASSPGTGLYEQYF
-,TRBD1,TRBJ2-2,TRBV5-5,TGTGCCAGCAGCTCCGGGACAGGGTTCACCGGGGAGCTGTTTTTT,CASSSGTGFTGELFF
-,-,TRBJ1-3,TRBV30,TGTGCCCAAAAAACCGCCGGGGGAAACACCATATATTTT,CAQKTAGGNTIYF
-,TRBD1,TRBJ2-5,TRBV11-2,TGTGCCAGCAGCTTAGATAGGACAGGGGGCGCCGAGACCCAGTACTTC,CASSLDRTGGAETQYF
-,-,TRBJ2-5,TRBV6-5,TGTGCCAGCAGGCGACAGGAGACCCAGTACTTC,CASRRQETQYF
-,-,TRBJ1-5,TRBV6-5,TGTGCCAGCAGCCTACAGGAAGGAGAGCATCAGCCCCAGCATTTT,CASSLQEGEHQPQHF
once,-,TRBJ1-1,TRBV6-5,TGTGCCAGCAGAGGACAGAGTAACACTGAAGCTTTCTTT,CASRGQSNTEAFF
-,TRBD1,TRBJ1-2,TRBV5-1,TGCGCCAGCAGCTTACAGGGGTCGGATGGCTACACCTTC,CASSLQGSDGYTF